The present TCR beta chain was sequenced within a study of cytomegalovirus exposure and HLA in healthy donors. PCR employed 60 Vbeta and 13 Jbeta primers. Sequenced by immunoSEQ multiplex PCR; TCRdb stores in-frame clones only, minus some. Seen here are 130,000 to 150,000 clones, about three quarters observed once, and the top ten hold less than 1.5%. Each donor's status was that of a healthy bone marrow donor. Whole-study findings and limits: Among TCR sequences, most were rare, though some public TCRs appeared in many donors. The sole available immune exposure information was CMV serostatus. TCR beta V- and J-gene trimming, according to a later analysis, was linked to a missense DCLRE1C variant.

This clone was observed a single time. Its antigen remains unknown. CDR1 LNHDA and CDR2 SQIVND come from the germline V gene (reference sequence). The V and J ends lost 0 bases and 3 bases respectively, with 10 bases between them. The CDR3 loop spans 15 amino acids. The V call is TRBV19, the J call TRBJ2-3; possibly TRBD1 for D (6 bases). This receptor was identified in a male donor in good health and CMV-seropositive. Sample: PBMCs. CDR3 residues: CASSIEARGTDTQYF. The CDR3 DNA reads TGTGCCAGTAGTATAGAGGCGAGGGGGACAGATACGCAGTATTTT.